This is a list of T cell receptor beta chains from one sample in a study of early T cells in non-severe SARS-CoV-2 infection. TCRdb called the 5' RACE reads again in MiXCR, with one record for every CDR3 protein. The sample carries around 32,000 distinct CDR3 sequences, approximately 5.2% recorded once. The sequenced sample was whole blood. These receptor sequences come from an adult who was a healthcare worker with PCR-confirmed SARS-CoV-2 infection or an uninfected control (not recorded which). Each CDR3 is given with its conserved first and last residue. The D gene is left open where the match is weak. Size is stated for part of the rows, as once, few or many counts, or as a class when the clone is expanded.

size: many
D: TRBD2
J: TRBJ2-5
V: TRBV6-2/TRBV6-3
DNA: TGTGCCAGCAGGACGGGACTAGCGGGGTACGAAGAGACCCAGTACTTC
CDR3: CASRTGLAGYEETQYF

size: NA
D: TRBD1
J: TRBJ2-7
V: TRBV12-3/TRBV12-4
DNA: TGTGCCAGCAGTTTAGCTTGGGCCGGGACAGGGGACGAGCAGTACTTC
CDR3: CASSLAWAGTGDEQYF

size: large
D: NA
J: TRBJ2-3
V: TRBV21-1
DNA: TGTGCCAGCAGCTGTAAACGGGGCACAGATACGCAGTATTTT
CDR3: CASSCKRGTDTQYF

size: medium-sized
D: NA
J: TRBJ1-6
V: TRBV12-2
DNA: TGTGCAAGTCGCTTAGAGCCGAGACAGGGAAATTCACCCCTCCACTTT
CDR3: CASRLEPRQGNSPLHF

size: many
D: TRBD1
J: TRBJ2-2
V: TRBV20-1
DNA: TGCAGTGCCCGTCAGGGGGCCGGGGAGCTGTTTTTT
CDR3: CSARQGAGELFF

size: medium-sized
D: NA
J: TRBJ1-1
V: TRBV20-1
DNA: TGCAGTGCTAGTATTGGCGACACTGAAGCTTTCTTT
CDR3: CSASIGDTEAFF

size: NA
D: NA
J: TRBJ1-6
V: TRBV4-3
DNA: TGCGCCAGCAGCCAAGGCCGACAGCTTAATTCACCCCTCCACTTT
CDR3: CASSQGRQLNSPLHF

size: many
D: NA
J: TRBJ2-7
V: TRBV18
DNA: TGTGCCAGCTCACGAAGTATGGAGCTGAGCGTCGGGATCGGCGAGCAGTACTTC
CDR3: CASSRSMELSVGIGEQYF

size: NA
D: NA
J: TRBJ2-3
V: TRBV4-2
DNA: TGTGCCAGCAGCCAAGGGGGGGCCGTTCGCACAGATACGCAGTATTTT
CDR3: CASSQGGAVRTDTQYF

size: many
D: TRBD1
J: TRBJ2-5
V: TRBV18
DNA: TGTGCCAGCTCAGCGAGGATCACAGGGGGCGCGAAAGAGACCCAGTACTTC
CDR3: CASSARITGGAKETQYF

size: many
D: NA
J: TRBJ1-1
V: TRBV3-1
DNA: TGTGCCAGCAGCCAATACCTGGAGGCTGAAGCTTTCTTT
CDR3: CASSQYLEAEAFF

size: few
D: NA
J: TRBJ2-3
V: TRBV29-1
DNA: TGCAGCGCCCGGCTGGGGGCGGGCACAGATACGCAGTATTTT
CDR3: CSARLGAGTDTQYF

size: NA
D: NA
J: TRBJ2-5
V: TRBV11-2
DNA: TGTGCCAGCAGCCAAGGGACCGAGACCCAGTACTTC
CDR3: CASSQGTETQYF

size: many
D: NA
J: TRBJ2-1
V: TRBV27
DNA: TGTGCCAGCAGTTTATCGGTTTCAGGGCCCAATGAGCAGTTCTTC
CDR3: CASSLSVSGPNEQFF

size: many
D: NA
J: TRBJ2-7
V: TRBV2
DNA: TGTGCCAGCAGTGAAGTTGTTTACGAGCAGTACTTC
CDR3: CASSEVVYEQYF

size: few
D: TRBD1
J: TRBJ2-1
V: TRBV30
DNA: TGTGCCTGGGGGATGGGACAGTACAATGAGCAGTTCTTC
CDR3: CAWGMGQYNEQFF

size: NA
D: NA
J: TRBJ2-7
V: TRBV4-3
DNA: TGCGCCAGCAGCCAAGTTCAGTCGGGTAAACAGTACTTC
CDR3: CASSQVQSGKQYF

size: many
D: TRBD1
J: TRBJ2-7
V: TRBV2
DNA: TGTGCCAGCAGTGCGGGACAGGTAAATGGCGAGCAGTACTTC
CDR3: CASSAGQVNGEQYF

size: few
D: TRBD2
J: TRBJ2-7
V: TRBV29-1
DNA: TGCAGCGTTGAAAGGGGGCTTTTAGCGGGGGTCACCGAGCAGTACTTC
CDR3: CSVERGLLAGVTEQYF

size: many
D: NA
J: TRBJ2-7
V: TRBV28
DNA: TGTGCCAGCAGTGCCTATGACAGGGCGGGGCAGAGGTACTACGAGCAGTACTTC
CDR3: CASSAYDRAGQRYYEQYF

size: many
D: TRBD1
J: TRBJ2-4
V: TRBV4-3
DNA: TGCGCCAGCAGCCACTCTGTCCCGGGACAGGGTAGAGGCGTAGCCAAAAACATTCAGTACTTC
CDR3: CASSHSVPGQGRGVAKNIQYF

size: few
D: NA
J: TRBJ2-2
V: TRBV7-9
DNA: TGTGCCAGCAGCTTTTTTGGGGATACCGGGGAGCTGTTTTTT
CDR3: CASSFFGDTGELFF

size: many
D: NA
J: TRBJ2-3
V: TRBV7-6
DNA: TGTGCCAGCAGCTTAGGACAGTCCACAAATACGCAGTATTTT
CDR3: CASSLGQSTNTQYF

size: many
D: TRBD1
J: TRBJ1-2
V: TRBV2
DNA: TGTGCCAGCAGTGAAACTTTGGCAGGGGGCGCTTTATATGGCTACACCTTC
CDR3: CASSETLAGGALYGYTF

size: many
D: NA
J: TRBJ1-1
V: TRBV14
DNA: TGTGCCAGCAGCCAAGTGGACACTGCTTTGGCTTTCTTT
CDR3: CASSQVDTALAFF

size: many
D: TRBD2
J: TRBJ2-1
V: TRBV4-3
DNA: TGCGCCAGCAGCCAAGATCCGACTAGCGGGGGGCGCCTAGATGAGCAGTTCTTC
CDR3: CASSQDPTSGGRLDEQFF

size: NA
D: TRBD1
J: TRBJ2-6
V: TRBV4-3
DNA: TGCGCCAGCAGCCCTGGGACAGCTGGGGCCAACGTCCTGACTTTC
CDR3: CASSPGTAGANVLTF

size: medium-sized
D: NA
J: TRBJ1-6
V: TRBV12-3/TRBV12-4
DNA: TGTGCCAGCAGTGGGTCAGGGACCCTAGGGCCCCTCCACTTT
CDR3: CASSGSGTLGPLHF

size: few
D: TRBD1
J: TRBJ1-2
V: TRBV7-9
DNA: TGTGCCAGCACCCAAGGACAGGGGAGGCCTTATGACTATGGCTACACCTTC
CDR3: CASTQGQGRPYDYGYTF

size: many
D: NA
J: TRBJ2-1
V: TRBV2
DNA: TGTGCCAGCAGAGTCGAGAGCTCCTACAATGAGCAGTTCTTC
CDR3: CASRVESSYNEQFF

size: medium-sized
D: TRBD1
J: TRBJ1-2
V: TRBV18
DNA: TGTGCCAGCTCACCACTAACCGGGACAGGACACGACACCTTC
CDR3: CASSPLTGTGHDTF

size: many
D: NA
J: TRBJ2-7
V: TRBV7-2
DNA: TGTGCCAGCAGCTTAGCGGGGGGCGCCGACGAGCAGTACTTC
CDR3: CASSLAGGADEQYF